This T cell receptor (beta chain) was observed in a study of shared clonotypes between healthy human individuals. Produced via immunoSEQ multiplex PCR; TCRdb's table is partial and in-frame only. The sample lists fewer than 600,000 clones, around 74% occurring once. Around 90 million PBMCs served as the genomic DNA source for unsorted samples. In its sample, this clone was seen once. The target antigen is unknown. The CDR3 spans 17 residues. Germline CDR1 is SGHRS and CDR2 is YFSETQ. Unmatched junction bases numbered 4, after V lost 0 bases and J lost 0 bases. Study results and caveats: The expectation was that sequencing depth would affect clonotype sharing among donors. The study drew on few donors, limiting represented genetic and exposure-history diversity.

This TCR came from a woman between 40 and 50 years old in good health. Some clones in this sample may be carry-over from other donors' samples. Sequenced: PBMCs. This chain links TRBV5-1 with TRBJ2-3, with 10 positions matching TRBD2. The CDR3, as DNA: TGCGCCAGCAGCTTGGGAGCGGGAGGGCCGAGCACAGATACGCAGTATTTT. Translating gives CASSLGAGGPSTDTQYF.